The rows below give T cell receptor beta chains drawn from one sample of a study of blood T cell repertoires in COVID-19. Method: immunoSEQ multiplex PCR; TCRdb's copy keeps in-frame clones and lacks some. The sample has more than 65,000 clones; about three quarters are singletons. The sequencing sample was made of peripheral blood. These receptors were obtained from a woman aged 65 to 85 with acute or convalescent COVID-19. The CDR3 runs from the conserved cysteine through the conserved F or W. A clone size is listed for some rows: how often the clone was seen (once, few, many), or a class if it is expanded.

clone_size	v_call	cdr3_aa
NA	TRBV10-1	CANQGACENSPLHF
NA	TRBV19	CASRTESNYGYTF
NA	TRBV19	CASSPQVSNQPQHF
NA	TRBV28	CASTTDLFGTGNGYGYTF
NA	TRBV19	CASRGATSTDTQYF
NA	TRBV7-8	CASSPVTVYEQYF
NA	TRBV6-5	CATRHTANTEAFF
many	TRBV29-1	CSVTDPGTEAFF
NA	TRBV6-5	CASSPTGYAGDDYTF
few	TRBV9	CASSVGWTSYEQYF
NA	TRBV5-1	CASSVGQGWTEAFF
NA	TRBV5-1	CASSLEGGAQPQHF
NA	TRBV9	CASSVDGDRRLNTEAFF
NA	TRBV5-1	CASSSGGLKQETQYF
NA	TRBV6-4	CAGRWAGITDTQYF
NA	TRBV27	CASTPGSYEQYF
NA	TRBV25-1	CASSEGRAGESYTF
NA	TRBV6-6	CASSPLSSIYSNQPQHF
NA	TRBV18	CASSPTGNTEAFF
NA	TRBV6-5	CASRIGAQNLYGYTF
NA	TRBV28	CASSRAGREVYGYTF
NA	TRBV20-1	CSAAGLPTQYF
NA	TRBV2	CASSPGQVTDTQYF
NA	TRBV5-8	CASSPDYNEQFF
NA	TRBV6-2/TRBV6-3	CASSAIRGQPQHF
NA	TRBV15	CATSRDLGADEKLFF
NA	TRBV5-1	CASSQDRGAYEQYF
NA	TRBV30	CAWSVPSGQETQYF
NA	TRBV14	CASSQGLYEQYF
NA	TRBV5-4	CASSGDRGQETQYF
NA	TRBV5-4	CASSIPTPGVSGNIQYF
NA	TRBV28	CASSPPTGQNTEAFF
NA	TRBV4-1	CASSQETRSYEQYF
NA	TRBV7-8	CASSHQGQGRAGELFF
NA	TRBV6-5	CASSYSTGGSNEQFF
NA	TRBV19	CASSSPGQGILEQYF
NA	TRBV9	CASSVGISSGYTDTQYF
NA	TRBV30	CAWSVKDAGLAGVGETQYF
NA	TRBV30	CAWSVKGVYGYTF
NA	TRBV5-1	CASSQDRGNYGYTF
NA	TRBV27	CASSLQAPSTDTQYF
NA	TRBV20-1	CSHGGGETQYF
few	TRBV4-1	CASSPQGWDYGYTF
NA	TRBV5-6	CASSLMAGGVRSYEQYF
NA	TRBV28	CASSPLLSGTSGAGTQYF
NA	TRBV7-2	CASSLATGPTNEKLFF
NA	TRBV7-9	CASSSGQGSTNEKLFF
NA	TRBV2	CASRVTEATNEKLFF